This is a list of T cell receptor beta chains from one sample in a study of cytomegalovirus exposure and HLA in healthy donors. Only in-frame clones appear in the TCRdb table, and some are missing; sequencing was by immunoSEQ multiplex PCR. This table has approximately 220,000 clones, about 80% appearing once. Specimen: PBMCs. These receptors all come from a man aged 35 to 55 in good health and CMV-seronegative. The CDR3 runs from the conserved cysteine through the conserved F or W. The D gene is left open where the match is weak. Clone size appears in some rows only: once, few, many, or a class for an expanded clone.

clone_size	v_call	d_call	j_call	cdr3_nt	cdr3_aa
-	TRBV13	TRBD2	TRBJ2-1	TGTGCCAGCAGCTCTACTAGCGGGGCCAACAATGAGCAGTTCTTC	CASSSTSGANNEQFF
-	TRBV2	TRBD2	TRBJ2-7	TGTGCCAGCAGTGAAGCTGGGCGGGGGGGCGAGCAGTACTTC	CASSEAGRGGEQYF
-	TRBV6-6	-	TRBJ1-3	TGTGCCAGCAGTGGTTGGTCGGGGGGTGACACCATATATTTT	CASSGWSGGDTIYF
-	TRBV11-2	TRBD1	TRBJ2-1	TGTGCCAGCCACCTACAGGGGCAGAATGAGCAGTTCTTC	CASHLQGQNEQFF
-	TRBV18	-	TRBJ2-3	TGTGCCAGCTCACCGGCTCGGACTAGCACAGATACGCAGTATTTT	CASSPARTSTDTQYF
-	TRBV27	-	TRBJ2-3	TGTGCCAGCAGTAGATCGGAGTGGACAGATACGCAGTATTTT	CASSRSEWTDTQYF
-	TRBV4-2	TRBD1	TRBJ1-1	TGTGCCAGCAGCCCCGGACAGGGGGACTCGATATCGGTGAACACTGAAGCTTTCTTT	CASSPGQGDSISVNTEAFF
-	TRBV6-4	-	TRBJ1-2	TGTGCCAGCAGTGATACAGTGGCAGGAAGCGGCTACACCTTC	CASSDTVAGSGYTF
-	TRBV7-2	TRBD2	TRBJ2-6	TGTGCCAGCAGCCATCTAGCGGGAGGGTGGATCTCTGGGGCCAACGTCCTGACTTTC	CASSHLAGGWISGANVLTF
-	TRBV2	-	TRBJ1-1	TGTGCCAGCTTGGAGGGGGGCGCGGGGAGGGACACTGAAGCTTTCTTT	CASLEGGAGRDTEAFF
few	TRBV7-9	-	TRBJ2-1	TGTGCCAGCAGCTCGGACAGAAGGAATTACAATGAGCAGTTCTTC	CASSSDRRNYNEQFF
-	TRBV4-1	TRBD1	TRBJ1-1	TGCGCCAGCAGCCAAGAAGACAGGGTTGATTCTGAAGCTTTCTTT	CASSQEDRVDSEAFF
-	TRBV4-2	-	TRBJ2-1	TGTGCCAGCAGCCAAGATGCGGAGCGCCTCTACAATGAGCAGTTCTTC	CASSQDAERLYNEQFF
few	TRBV15	-	TRBJ1-1	TGTGCCACCAGCAGAGATACAGGGAGGGTAATCGGCAGGACTGAAGCTTTCTTT	CATSRDTGRVIGRTEAFF
-	TRBV7-2	TRBD1	TRBJ1-3	TGTGCCAGCAGCCAGACAGGGAGAGCAGGAAACACCATATATTTT	CASSQTGRAGNTIYF
-	TRBV29-1	-	TRBJ2-1	TGCAGCGTTAAACCCACCCCGGGACTCTACAATGAGCAGTTCTTC	CSVKPTPGLYNEQFF
-	TRBV27	-	TRBJ2-1	TGTGCCAGCAGTTTTTATCTTAGCTCCTACAATGAGCAGTTCTTC	CASSFYLSSYNEQFF
-	TRBV6-1	-	TRBJ2-1	TGTGCCAGCAGTGAACGGGGTAATGAGCAGTTCTTC	CASSERGNEQFF
once	TRBV5-8	-	TRBJ2-2	TGTGCCAGCAGCAGGCAGGGTAGGAGCACCGGGGAGCTGTTTTTT	CASSRQGRSTGELFF
-	TRBV4-1	-	TRBJ1-2	TGCGCCAGCAGCCCCACCGACACAAACTATGGCTACACCTTC	CASSPTDTNYGYTF
-	TRBV6-5	TRBD1	TRBJ1-1	TGTGCCAGCAGATCAGGGGGCTTGATGAACACTGAAGCTTTCTTT	CASRSGGLMNTEAFF
few	TRBV6-5	TRBD1	TRBJ1-1	TGTGCCAGCAGTTACACGGACAGGTTAAGAGCTTTCTTT	CASSYTDRLRAFF
-	TRBV4-1	TRBD1	TRBJ1-6	TGCGCCAGCAGCCCGGACAGGGGGAGAATAGGGAATTCACCCCTCCACTTT	CASSPDRGRIGNSPLHF
once	TRBV4-2	TRBD1	TRBJ1-2	TGTGCCAGCAGCCAAAAGGGGGGACAGGGCGGCTATGGCTACACCTTC	CASSQKGGQGGYGYTF
-	TRBV9	TRBD1	TRBJ1-4	TGTGCCAGCAGCGTAACGACAGGGCCAAATGAAAAACTGTTTTTT	CASSVTTGPNEKLFF
-	TRBV7-2	TRBD1	TRBJ1-5	TGTGCCAGCAGCTTAGGTTGGGACAGGGGGCTTCAAGGAAGGCCCCAGCATTTT	CASSLGWDRGLQGRPQHF
-	TRBV6-5	-	TRBJ2-5	TGTGCCAGCAGTTTGAGAAGAGGGGAGACCCAGTACTTC	CASSLRRGETQYF
-	TRBV10-3	-	TRBJ2-5	TGTGCCATCAGCCCCGCCAGGGAGACCCAGTACTTC	CAISPARETQYF
-	TRBV7-3	-	TRBJ2-1	TGTGCCAGCAGTTTCAACAGGGCTTCCTCCTACAATGAGCAGTTCTTC	CASSFNRASSYNEQFF
-	TRBV2	-	TRBJ1-2	TGTGCCAGCAGTGATTATCGAGACAGTCCCTACACCTTC	CASSDYRDSPYTF
few	TRBV7-2	-	TRBJ1-5	TGTGCCAGCAGCTCCTTAAATCAGCCCCAGCATTTT	CASSSLNQPQHF
-	TRBV7-9	TRBD1	TRBJ2-7	TGTGCCAGCAGCACCCCGGACAGGGGACGTGTAGTCGAGCAGTACTTC	CASSTPDRGRVVEQYF
-	TRBV5-1	-	TRBJ2-3	TGCGCCAGCAGCTTGGTTAGCCCAGATACGCAGTATTTT	CASSLVSPDTQYF
-	TRBV5-8	-	TRBJ1-1	TGTGCCAGCAGCTATTACAGGGCAGACTGGAGCACTGAAGCTTTCTTT	CASSYYRADWSTEAFF
-	TRBV5-1	TRBD2	TRBJ2-1	TGCGCCAGCAGCTTGGTCGGGGGAGGGAATGAGCAGTTCTTC	CASSLVGGGNEQFF
-	TRBV7-9	-	TRBJ1-2	TGTGCCAGCAGCTTAACAGGGAATTTGGGCTACACCTTC	CASSLTGNLGYTF
-	TRBV7-7	-	TRBJ2-2	TGTGCCAGCAGCTTAGTATCACCCGGGTCCACCGGGGAGCTGTTTTTT	CASSLVSPGSTGELFF
once	TRBV6-1	-	TRBJ1-1	TGTGCCAGCAGTGAAAGGAGGGGAGGGAACACTGAAGCTTTCTTT	CASSERRGGNTEAFF
-	TRBV27	-	TRBJ1-2	TGTGCCAGCAGTTTGGCAGCTAACTATGGCTACACCTTC	CASSLAANYGYTF
medium-sized	TRBV6-4	TRBD1	TRBJ2-1	TGTGCCAGCAGTGAGGGACAGGACTACAATGAGCAGTTCTTC	CASSEGQDYNEQFF
once	TRBV28	-	TRBJ2-5	TGTGCCAGCAGTTTCGGTATGGAGACCCAGTACTTC	CASSFGMETQYF